One sample yielded the 25 T cell receptor beta chains listed below, sequenced in a study of blood T cell repertoires in COVID-19. Clones were read by immunoSEQ multiplex PCR, and TCRdb kept only the in-frame ones, dropping some. The data show about 130,000 clones, about 88% seen once. Sequencing used peripheral blood. The receptors here all came from an elderly woman with acute or convalescent COVID-19.

CDR3 nucleotide sequence: TGTGCCAGCTCCCTTCCCGGGGGAGGGACCGGGGAGCTGTTTTTT. This translates into CASSLPGGGTGELFF. The chain links TRBV5-6 to TRBJ2-2, with 7 bases aligning to TRBD2. This CDR3 has 15 amino acids. J lost 5 bases, V lost 7 bases, and 11 bases had no gene match. Germline V gives CDR1 SGHDT, CDR2 YYEEEE.

Concerning this clone itself: Other DNA variants within this sample encode the same CDR3. The chain carries TRBV5-4 and TRBJ2-2; D possibly corresponds to TRBD1 (5 bases). The CDR3 is 14 amino acids. The V end lost 2 bases, the J end lost 4 bases, and 9 bases lay between the germline ends. The germline V gene encodes CDR1 SGHNT and CDR2 YYREEE (reference sequence). For the CDR3, the DNA is TGTGCCAGCAGCTTACAGGTCAGCACCGGGGAGCTGTTTTTT. Its translation: CASSLQVSTGELFF.

This chain links TRBV18 with TRBJ2-1, with 10 bases fitting TRBD2. The CDR3 extends over 17 amino acids. Germline values: CDR1 KGHSH, CDR2 LQKENI. V dropped 8 bases and J dropped 7; count of bases not matched to a gene: 17. This CDR3 reads CASLKGLAEDLGNEQFF. CDR3 sequence (DNA): TGTGCCAGCCTCAAAGGACTAGCGGAGGACCTCGGGAATGAGCAGTTCTTC.

The chain couples TRBV7-2 to TRBJ2-5; TRBD1 aligns across 9 bases. This CDR3 contains 13 residues. The germline gives CDR1 SGHTA, CDR2 FQGNSA. The trim removed 5 bases at V and 4 bases at J, leaving 2 bases unmatched. The CDR3 DNA reads TGTGCCAGCAGCGAGGACAGGGGAGAGACCCAGTACTTC. Amino acid sequence: CASSEDRGETQYF.

The V call is TRBV6-5, the J call TRBJ1-2; D not resolved. CDR1 and CDR2 (germline): MNHEY, SVGAGI. There are 13 residues in the CDR3. V gave up 7 bases and J gave up 2 bases, with 11 bases separating them. CDR3 amino acids: CASNSRENYGYTF. CDR3 DNA sequence: TGTGCCAGCAATAGTCGGGAAAACTATGGCTACACCTTC.

This chain joins TRBV6-5 and TRBJ1-2, with no clear D. Germline V gene sequence: CDR1 MNHEY, CDR2 SVGAGI. The ends were cut back, 10 bases at V and 6 bases at J, with 18 bases in the middle. There are 13 residues in the CDR3. The CDR3 protein is CATLGASANGYTF. The CDR3 nucleotides are TGTGCCACCTTGGGAGCCAGCGCGAATGGCTACACCTTC.

The chain is built from TRBV3-1 (or the pseudogene TRBV3-2) and TRBJ2-3; TRBD1 is a possible D gene (6 bases). Germline CDR1 is LGHDT and CDR2 is YNNKEL (reference sequence). V was pared by 1 base and J by 5 bases, with 16 bases between. CDR3 length: 16 residues. CDR3 coding DNA: TGTGCCAGCAGCCAAGGAGCCCCCGGGACAAAAGATACGCAGTATTTT. Its protein product is CASSQGAPGTKDTQYF.

This sequence joins TRBV11-2 and TRBJ1-2; tentative D call: TRBD1 (5 bases). CDR3 size: 14 residues. Germline CDR1 and CDR2: SGHAT and FQNNGV. The germline V and J ends were trimmed by 5 bases and 5 bases, with 15 bases remaining between them. The CDR3 DNA is TGTGCCAGCAGCGAGGATGCGGGGGTTTATGGCTACACCTTC. Amino acid sequence: CASSEDAGVYGYTF.

The gene calls are TRBV5-1 and TRBJ1-3, with D unclear. There are 14 residues in the CDR3. The V gene's germline CDR1 is SGHRS and CDR2 YFSETQ. The ends were cut back, 0 bases at V and 3 bases at J, with 7 bases in the middle. The CDR3 DNA reads as TGCGCCAGCAGCTTGGTCGGGGTTGGAAACACCATATATTTT. Protein product: CASSLVGVGNTIYF.

The chain employs TRBV3-1 (or the pseudogene TRBV3-2) and TRBJ1-6; 8 nucleotides match TRBD1. This CDR3 region has 14 residues. Germline trimming cut 4 bases from V and 6 bases from J; bases unmatched to any gene: 2. The germline CDR1 and CDR2 sequences are LGHDT and YNNKEL (reference sequence). This CDR3 is CASSPTGGNSPLHF. DNA for the CDR3: TGTGCCAGCAGCCCTACAGGGGGTAATTCACCCCTCCACTTT.

The chain couples TRBV12-3 or TRBV12-4 to TRBJ2-7, with 9 bases identical to TRBD1. V gave up 7 bases and J gave up 2 bases; unmatched junction bases: 3. The CDR3 covers 13 residues. The CDR3 DNA is TGTGCCAGCACCGGGACAGGGACCTACGAGCAGTACTTC. It is translated as CASTGTGTYEQYF.

V usage is TRBV5-4 and J usage is TRBJ1-1, with a possible D match to TRBD1 (6 bases). This CDR3 is 15 amino acids long. V was shortened by 0 bases and J by 1 base, with 10 bases between the two germline ends. CDR1 is SGHNT, CDR2 YYREEE, per germline (reference sequence). The DNA of the CDR3 is TGTGCCAGCAGCTTGGGTGCAGGGGCGAACACTGAAGCTTTCTTT. It is translated as CASSLGAGANTEAFF.

The chain recombines TRBV7-2 with TRBJ2-2; 13 nucleotides match TRBD2. Germline assignment: CDR1 SGHTA and CDR2 FQGNSA. The length of the CDR3 is 17 residues. V dropped 0 bases and J dropped 6; count of bases not matched to a gene: 4. The CDR3, as DNA: TGTGCCAGCAGCTTAGCAGGGACTAGCGGGGTAGCCGGGGAGCTGTTTTTT. Translating gives CASSLAGTSGVAGELFF.

CDR3 region: CASWPGGNSPLHF. For the CDR3, the DNA is TGTGCCAGCTGGCCAGGGGGGAATTCACCCCTCCACTTT. The chain combines TRBV27 with TRBJ1-6, with 7 bases matching TRBD1. The CDR3 has 13 residues. Germline V CDR1 and CDR2: MNHEY, SMNVEV (reference sequence). J was trimmed by 7 bases and V by 8 bases; bases with no gene match: 5.

The genes are TRBV4-1 and TRBJ1-3; TRBD1 might be the D (5 bases). With 0 bases removed from V and 5 bases from J, the gap between germline ends came to 14 bases. The CDR3 totals 16 residues. Germline CDR1 MGHRA, CDR2 YSYEKL. The DNA for the CDR3 is TGCGCCAGCAGCCAAGATGGGGCACAGGCAAGAAACACCATATATTTT. Protein product: CASSQDGAQARNTIYF.

V and J are TRBV5-6 and TRBJ1-1, with TRBD1 as a possible D gene (6 bases). This CDR3 is built from 15 residues. Germline lookup yields CDR1 SGHDT and CDR2 YYEEEE. V lost 1 base and J lost 0, with 10 bases in between. CDR3 residues: CASSLPGHMNTEAFF. The CDR3 bases are TGTGCCAGCAGCTTGCCGGGACACATGAACACTGAAGCTTTCTTT.

As DNA, the CDR3 is TGCAGTGCTAGTGCGCAGGGGAGATATGGCTACACCTTC. Translated, it gives CSASAQGRYGYTF. This sequence joins TRBV20-1 and TRBJ1-2, with D perhaps TRBD1 (6 bases). The CDR3 runs 13 residues. Germline V gene lookup returns CDR1 DFQATT and CDR2 SNEGSKA (reference sequence). The V end lost 3 bases, the J end lost 5 bases, and 13 bases lay between the germline ends.

The chain joins TRBV7-8 to TRBJ2-7; D not resolved. V was pared by 0 bases and J by 6 bases, with 15 bases between. The CDR3 is 15 amino acids. From germline, CDR1 is SGHVS and CDR2 FQNEAQ. CDR3 coding DNA: TGTGCCAGCAGCTTAGCTGCCGAATCCAGGCCCGAGCAGTACTTC. Its protein product is CASSLAAESRPEQYF.

This chain joins TRBV5-6 and TRBJ2-7, with TRBD2 matching 11 bases. Per germline, CDR1 SGHDT and CDR2 YYEEEE. This CDR3 spans 15 amino acids. V gave up 6 bases and J gave up 1 base; unmatched junction bases: 6. The CDR3 coding sequence is TGTGCCAGCAACGTCGGGACTAGCGGATCCTACGAGCAGTACTTC. It yields the protein CASNVGTSGSYEQYF.

The chain uses TRBV5-4 and TRBJ2-1; a weak D match, TRBD2 (6 bases). Trimming cost V 4 bases and J 6 bases, with 11 bases left between them. Per the germline V gene, CDR1 is SGHNT and CDR2 is YYREEE (reference sequence). This CDR3 has 13 amino acids. CDR3 sequence (DNA): TGTGCCAGCAGCCTCTCGGAGGGCAATGAGCAGTTCTTC. Residues: CASSLSEGNEQFF.

The gene calls are TRBV12-2 and TRBJ1-5. TRBV12-2 is recorded as a pseudogene. The length of the CDR3 is 15 residues. CDR3 DNA sequence: TGTGCAAGTCGCTTAGGCGGGAGGGGCAATCAGCCCCAGCATTTT. This translates into CASRLGGRGNQPQHF.

This sequence joins TRBV19 and TRBJ1-1; tentatively, D is TRBD1 (5 bases). Trimming left V 9 bases short and J 2 bases short, with 10 bases between. The CDR3 sequence is 12 residues long. The germline gives CDR1 LNHDA, CDR2 SQIVND (reference sequence). The CDR3 here is CASIQGNTEAFF. DNA for the CDR3: TGTGCCAGCATCCAGGGCAACACTGAAGCTTTCTTT.

The CDR3 sequence: CASSLLRGVPSGYTF. The CDR3 bases are TGTGCCAGCAGCTTACTCCGGGGGGTCCCTAGTGGCTACACCTTC. The rearrangement links TRBV7-2 to TRBJ1-2; a possible D gene is TRBD1 (5 bases). V lost 2 bases and J 7 bases, leaving 17 bases between the germline ends. Germline loops: CDR1 SGHTA, CDR2 FQGNSA. The CDR3 sequence is 15 residues long.

The chain couples TRBV28 to TRBJ1-1; D not certain. Trimming pared 3 bases from V and 4 bases from J, leaving 15 bases between. Germline V gene data show CDR1 as MDHEN and CDR2 as SYDVKM. The CDR3 totals 15 residues. The CDR3 region is CASSFRITGSTEAFF. The CDR3 DNA is TGTGCCAGCAGTTTTCGGATAACCGGGTCCACTGAAGCTTTCTTT. The full variable domain, completed using reference TRBV28 and TRBJ1-1, is DVKVTQSSRYLVKRTGEKVFLECVQDMDHENMFWYRQDPGLGLRLIYFSYDVKMKEKGDIPEGYSVSREKKERFSLILESASTNQTSMYLCASSFRITGSTEAFFGQGTRLTVV.

The V gene is TRBV6-5, the J gene TRBJ2-7, with 11 bases identical to TRBD2. This CDR3 region has 14 residues. V shed 7 bases and J 5 bases; nucleotides not matched to a gene: 7. Germline V gives CDR1 MNHEY, CDR2 SVGAGI. CDR3 nucleotide sequence: TGTGCCAGCAATCCGACTAGCGGGATGAACGAGCAGTACTTC. It specifies CASNPTSGMNEQYF.